Described below is a single T cell receptor (beta chain) sequence and its context. This sample was included in a study of cytomegalovirus exposure and HLA in healthy donors. Primers for the PCR totalled 60 Vbeta and 13 Jbeta. TCRdb's table, derived via immunoSEQ multiplex PCR, lists solely in-frame clones and lacks some. The sample records 65,000 to 85,000 clones, 9.5% to 13% being singletons. CDR3 length: 16 residues. Germline CDR1 is SGHRS and CDR2 is YFSETQ. Germline trimming cut 3 bases from V and 4 bases from J; bases unmatched to any gene: 10. Sequencing was performed on PBMCs. This clonotype originated in a man aged 55-75 years in good health and CMV-seropositive. The rearrangement joins TRBV5-1 to TRBJ2-1; 7 bases fit TRBD2. Here the CDR3 DNA reads TGCGCCAGCAGCTCCACCTCGGCGGGGGTTTACAATGAGCAGTTCTTC. Its translation: CASSSTSAGVYNEQFF.